What follows are 17 T cell receptor beta chains derived from one specimen sequenced in a study of human T cells and chemical hapten exposure. The starting material, unfractionated whole blood, was used for total RNA extraction. TCRdb reprocessed the 5' RACE reads with MiXCR, giving one entry per CDR3 protein. The table records 130,000 or so distinct CDR3 sequences, roughly 4% of them present only once. These receptors originate from a female donor in good health.

Ten or more counts support this clonotype. The germline gene is not matched at one end of the junction; a read error may be the cause. V and J are TRBV7-7 and TRBJ1-1; D possibly corresponds to TRBD1 (6 bases). Germline V gives CDR1 SSHAT, CDR2 FNYEAQ (reference sequence). The CDR3 covers 14 residues. The CDR3 bases are TGTGCTAGCAGCCCCCGGCCAGGGGACACTGAAGCTTTCTTT. It translates to CASSPRPGDTEAFF.

This clonotype was counted many times. The chain recombines TRBV12-3 or TRBV12-4 with TRBJ2-2; D not certain. V was clipped by 2 bases and J by 4 bases, with 11 bases between them. This CDR3 is built from 15 residues. The CDR3 DNA reads as TGTGCCAGCAGTTTAAACTCCCTGGGCACCGGGGAGCTGTTTTTT. The encoded protein is CASSLNSLGTGELFF.

This clonotype was observed many times. The chain couples TRBV20-1 to TRBJ1-4; D perhaps matches TRBD1 (6 bases). CDR1 and CDR2 (germline): DFQATT, SNEGSKA (reference sequence). CDR3 length equals 11 residues. Trimming removed 6 bases from V and 7 bases from J, with 9 bases in between. The DNA of the CDR3 is TGCAGTGCAAGCAGGGGTGAAAAACTGTTTTTT. This codes for CSASRGEKLFF.

This clonotype was counted at least ten times. The rearrangement links TRBV4-1 to TRBJ2-1; D assignment may be TRBD1 or TRBD2 (5 bases each). This CDR3 region has 17 residues. CDR1 and CDR2 from the germline V gene are MGHRA and YSYEKL. Trimming took 0 bases from V and 10 from J, leaving 22 bases between them. The CDR3 loop is CASSQEPSKGTGAEQFF. The DNA of the CDR3 is TGCGCCAGCAGCCAAGAGCCGAGTAAGGGAACCGGGGCGGAGCAGTTCTTC.

This clonotype has only a few counts. The V call is TRBV7-9, the J call TRBJ2-5, with a tentative D call TRBD2 (5 bases). The CDR3 consists of 14 residues. Germline V CDR1 and CDR2: SEHNR, FQNEAQ (reference sequence). V gave up 6 bases and J gave up 2 bases, with 13 bases separating them. CDR3 loop: CASRHEGSQETQYF. The CDR3 nucleotides read TGTGCCAGCAGACATGAGGGATCGCAAGAGACCCAGTACTTC.

The V call is TRBV11-3, the J call TRBJ2-1, with D unresolved. V lost 4 bases to trimming and J lost 7 bases, with 17 bases between them. Germline assignment: CDR1 SGHNT and CDR2 YENEEA. The CDR3 is 15 residues long. CDR3 nucleotides: TGTGCCAGCAGCTATGACTCCAGCCCCAGGAATGAGCAGTTCTTC. Its translation: CASSYDSSPRNEQFF.

This clonotype has at least ten counts. V usage is TRBV20-1 and J usage is TRBJ2-7; D possibly matches TRBD1 or TRBD2 (5 bases each). Germline V gene data show CDR1 as DFQATT and CDR2 as SNEGSKA (reference sequence). This CDR3 region has 16 residues. The germline V and J ends were trimmed by 3 bases and 7 bases, with 25 bases remaining between them. The CDR3 DNA reads as TGCAGTGCTAGTTTGGGGACCGATCTCCAACACTTTGAGCAGTACTTC. Translated, it gives CSASLGTDLQHFEQYF.

This clonotype was recorded many times. The chain couples TRBV7-2 to TRBJ2-3, with 12 bases identical to TRBD2. The CDR3 consists of 17 residues. Germline assignment: CDR1 SGHTA and CDR2 FQGNSA. With 1 base clipped from V and 4 bases from J, the junction kept 6 bases outside the gene matches. CDR3 bases: TGTGCCAGCAGCTTAGGCAATCTAGCGGGGGGGGCAGATACGCAGTATTTT. It codes for CASSLGNLAGGADTQYF.

This clonotype has a count of ten or more. The chain couples TRBV12-3 or TRBV12-4 to TRBJ2-5; 11 bases agree with TRBD1. The CDR3 covers 17 residues. The J segment lost 5 bases and the V segment lost 4 bases, leaving 12 bases of the junction unmatched. In nucleotides, the CDR3 is TGTGCCAGCAGTTCTAGGACAGGGGGCGGATTCGGTGAGACCCAGTACTTC. Translating gives CASSSRTGGGFGETQYF.

This clonotype has a count of ten or more. The V gene is TRBV7-2, the J gene TRBJ1-2, with TRBD1 identical over 9 bases. V shed 4 bases, J shed 7 bases, and the junction held 10 bases outside the gene matches. Germline-derived CDR1 and CDR2 are SGHTA and FQGNSA. CDR3 length: 15 residues. CDR3 nucleotides: TGTGCCAGCAGCTCAACCGGGACAGGGTTTAGTGGCTACACCTTC. It is translated as CASSSTGTGFSGYTF. The whole variable domain, remainder taken from reference TRBV7-2 and TRBJ1-2, is GAGVSQSPSNKVTEKGKDVELRCDPISGHTALYWYRQSLGQGLEFLIYFQGNSAPDKSGLPSDRFSAERTGGSVSTLTIQRTQQEDSAVYLCASSSTGTGFSGYTFGSGTRLTVV.

This clonotype has at least ten counts. This rearrangement joins TRBV18 to TRBJ1-5; TRBD1 agrees at 7 bases. With V trimmed by 6 bases and J by 7 bases, 21 bases remained unmatched. The CDR3 extends over 18 amino acids. The germline CDR1 and CDR2 sequences are KGHSH and LQKENI. The CDR3 DNA sequence: TGTGCCAGCTCGCAATTCACAGGGGCTCCCACGAGGGAGCAGCCCCAGCATTTT. This gives the protein CASSQFTGAPTREQPQHF. Together with reference TRBV18 and TRBJ1-5, the CDR3 gives the full variable domain: NAGVMQNPRHLVRRRGQEARLRCSPMKGHSHVYWYRQLPEEGLKFMVYLQKENIIDESGMPKERFSAEFPKEGPSILRIQQVVRGDSAAYFCASSQFTGAPTREQPQHFGDGTRLSIL.

This chain's CDR3 is CASSPQGRLYGYTF. CDR3 sequence (DNA): TGTGCCAGCAGTCCCCAGGGTCGCCTCTATGGCTACACCTTC. This chain connects TRBV27 to TRBJ1-2; D possibly corresponds to TRBD1 (5 bases). V lost 5 bases and J lost 4, with 14 bases in between. Germline CDR1 and CDR2: MNHEY and SMNVEV (reference sequence). This CDR3 region has 14 residues.

This clonotype was picked up many times. V gene TRBV6-2 or TRBV6-3 combines with J gene TRBJ2-1; maybe TRBD2 (5 bases). Trimming cost V 2 bases and J 8 bases, with 10 bases left between them. CDR3 length: 13 amino acids. Germline CDR1 MNHEY, CDR2 SVGEGT. DNA of the CDR3: TGTGCCAGCAGTTACACCGCGGGCTATGAGCAGTTCTTC. Translating it yields CASSYTAGYEQFF.

The V and J genes are TRBV6-1 and TRBJ1-2; 9 nucleotides match TRBD1. V gave up 6 bases and J gave up 7 bases; unmatched junction bases: 6. CDR3 length: 13 amino acids. CDR1 and CDR2 from the germline V gene are MNHNS and SASEGT. CDR3 nucleotide sequence: TGTGCCAGCAGGAACAGGGGGCAGGGTGGCTACACCTTC. It codes for CASRNRGQGGYTF.

This clonotype was seen a handful of times. V and J are TRBV7-2 and TRBJ2-5; 8 bases are shared with TRBD2. CDR1 SGHTA and CDR2 FQGNSA come from the germline V gene. V lost 1 base and J lost 4; bases outside the gene matches: 8. This CDR3 region has 16 residues. This CDR3 reads CASSLVPGLVGETQYF. Written as DNA, the CDR3 is TGTGCCAGCAGCTTAGTACCGGGACTAGTAGGAGAGACCCAGTACTTC.

The sample holds many counts of this clonotype. The gene calls are TRBV7-9 and TRBJ1-2, with D tentatively TRBD1 (6 bases). V shed 6 bases and J shed 3 bases, with 20 bases lying between them. CDR1 is SEHNR, CDR2 FQNEAQ, per germline (reference sequence). The CDR3 spans 16 residues. This chain's CDR3 is CASSPPAGDVDYGYTF. CDR3 DNA: TGTGCCAGCAGTCCACCGGCAGGGGATGTAGACTATGGCTACACCTTC.

Worth noting for this clonotype: This clone may be a read error of a much larger clone one base away. The V call is TRBV18, the J call TRBJ2-7; 7 bases match TRBD1. In germline, CDR1 is KGHSH, CDR2 LQKENI. The CDR3 sequence is 17 residues long. CDR3: CANSNPGVTGVGYEQYF. The CDR3 DNA follows: TGTGCCAACTCAAACCCTGGGGTCACAGGGGTTGGGTACGAGCAGTACTTC.